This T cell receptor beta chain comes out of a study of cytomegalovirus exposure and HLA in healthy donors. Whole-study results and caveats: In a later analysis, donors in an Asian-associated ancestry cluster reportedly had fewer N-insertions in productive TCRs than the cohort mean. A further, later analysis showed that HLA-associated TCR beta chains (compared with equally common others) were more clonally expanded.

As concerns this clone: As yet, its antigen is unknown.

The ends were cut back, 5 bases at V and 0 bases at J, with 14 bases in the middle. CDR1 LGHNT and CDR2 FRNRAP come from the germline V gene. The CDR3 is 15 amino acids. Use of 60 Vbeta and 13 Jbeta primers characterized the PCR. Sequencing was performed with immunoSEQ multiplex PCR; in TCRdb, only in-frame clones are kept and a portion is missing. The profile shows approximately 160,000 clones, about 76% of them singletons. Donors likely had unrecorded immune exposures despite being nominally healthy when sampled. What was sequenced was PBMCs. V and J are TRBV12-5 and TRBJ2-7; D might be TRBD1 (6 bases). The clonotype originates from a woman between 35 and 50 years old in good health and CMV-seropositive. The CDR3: CASGKHRESSYEQYF. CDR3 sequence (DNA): TGTGCTAGTGGTAAACACAGGGAGAGCTCCTACGAGCAGTACTTC.